This T cell receptor beta chain was retrieved from a study of blood T cell repertoires in COVID-19. Across the whole study: Samples taken during acute and convalescent COVID-19 were collected in the United States, Italy and Spain.

In its sample, this clone was seen a few times. Authors' analysis steps: Using reference gene primer amplification, nucleated cell counts were estimated. Libraries were prepared by immunoSEQ multiplex PCR; TCRdb keeps only in-frame clonotypes and omits some of them. That table gives V, J and clone size, and the DNA gave D and trimming. Of approximately 220,000 clones in the sample, 83% were seen once. The germline V and J ends were trimmed by 2 bases and 2 bases, with 10 bases remaining between them. Germline CDR1 is SNHLY and CDR2 is FYNNEI. This CDR3 is 15 amino acids long. Allocation to cohorts depended on clinical history reported by the participants. A COVID-19 case was met by exposed participants within 2 weeks before study entry.

This chain joins TRBV2 and TRBJ1-5; tentatively, D is TRBD1 (6 bases). The receptor was derived from a woman aged 50 to 60 who had been exposed to COVID-19. Material for sequencing was PBMCs or T cells enriched from blood (not recorded which). The CDR3 coding sequence is TGTGCCAGCAGTGAACTGGGGGCCGGCAATCAGCCCCAGCATTTT. Translated: CASSELGAGNQPQHF.